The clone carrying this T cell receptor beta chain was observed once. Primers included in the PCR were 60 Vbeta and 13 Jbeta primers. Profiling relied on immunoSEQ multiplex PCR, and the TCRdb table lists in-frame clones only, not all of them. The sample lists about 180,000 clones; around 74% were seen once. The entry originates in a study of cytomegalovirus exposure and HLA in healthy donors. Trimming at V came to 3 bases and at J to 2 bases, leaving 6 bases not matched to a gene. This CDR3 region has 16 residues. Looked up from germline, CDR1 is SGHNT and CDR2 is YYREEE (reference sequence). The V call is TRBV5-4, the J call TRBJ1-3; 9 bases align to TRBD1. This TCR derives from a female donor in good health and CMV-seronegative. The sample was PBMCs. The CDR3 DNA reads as TGTGCCAGCAGCTGGCTGGGACAGGGTGCTGGAAACACCATATATTTT. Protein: CASSWLGQGAGNTIYF.